These 24 T cell receptor beta chains originate from one sample sequenced in a study of CD8+CD57+ T cells in acquired aplastic anemia. The use of genomic DNA as template underpinned the TCR beta VDJ and CDR3 profiling. TCRdb reprocessed the reads with MiXCR, giving one entry per CDR3 protein. The sample consists of about 250,000 distinct CDR3 sequences, 47% of them appearing once. Patients selected for sequencing had displayed CD8+CD57+ cell expansion by flow cytometry. The sample comprised sorted CD4+, CD8+, or CD8+CD57+ T cells (not recorded which) from PBMCs. All receptors derive from a human donor with aplastic anemia.

This chain links TRBV9 with TRBJ1-1; 7 nucleotides match TRBD1. With 0 bases clipped from V and 6 bases from J, the junction kept 8 bases outside the gene matches. The CDR3 loop spans 15 amino acids. The germline CDR1 and CDR2 sequences are SGDLS and YYNGEE. This chain's CDR3 is CASSVGAGGTAEAFF. The CDR3 region has the DNA TGTGCCAGCAGCGTAGGGGCAGGGGGAACGGCTGAAGCTTTCTTT.

This clonotype was detected many times. The chain employs TRBV4-3 and TRBJ2-5, with 10 bases lining up with TRBD2. CDR1 is LGHNA, CDR2 YSLEER, per germline. V shed 0 bases, J shed 3 bases, and the junction held 4 bases outside the gene matches. CDR3 size: 16 residues. The CDR3 loop is CASSQEGLAGEETQYF. The CDR3 nucleotides are TGCGCCAGCAGCCAAGAAGGGCTAGCGGGGGAAGAGACCCAGTACTTC.

This clonotype has only a few counts. A much larger clone lies one base from this, so it may be a read error. Because it lacks the conserved phenylalanine or tryptophan at the end, this CDR3 is likely a read error. The chain recombines TRBV7-2 with TRBJ1-4; 7 bases map to TRBD1. The germline V gene encodes CDR1 SGHTA and CDR2 FQGNSA. This CDR3 has 15 residues. The V gene end was trimmed by 5 bases and the J gene end by 8 bases; junction bases not matched to a gene: 11. The CDR3 here is CASSPLTGREEKLFL. DNA for the CDR3: TGTGCCAGCAGCCCCCTGACAGGGCGGGAAGAAAAACTGTTTCTT.

The chain is built from TRBV19 and TRBJ1-2; TRBD1 matches 7 bases. This CDR3 has 14 residues. J gave up 6 bases and V 5 bases, and 9 bases lay outside the gene matches. Germline V gene sequence: CDR1 LNHDA, CDR2 SQIVND (reference sequence). The CDR3 is CASSSRRDSNGYTF. CDR3 sequence (DNA): TGTGCCAGTAGTTCCCGACGGGACAGCAATGGCTACACCTTC.

This clonotype was seen only a few times. This chain uses TRBV2 with TRBJ1-6, with a weak D call TRBD1 (5 bases). The CDR3 has 13 amino acids. Trimming cost V 7 bases and J 7 bases, with 11 bases left between them. Germline CDR1 reads SNHLY; CDR2 reads FYNNEI. The CDR3 is CASNPQANSPLHF. The CDR3 nucleotides are TGTGCCAGCAACCCACAGGCAAATTCACCCCTCCACTTT.

Many counts were recorded for this clonotype. The chain recombines TRBV25-1 with TRBJ2-2; D ambiguous. The CDR3 runs to 17 residues. Germline V gene lookup returns CDR1 MGHDK and CDR2 SYGVNS. Trimming removed 3 bases from V and 1 base from J, with 15 bases in between. CDR3 protein: CASSDSVWAENTGELFF. As DNA, the CDR3 is TGTGCCAGCAGTGACTCCGTTTGGGCAGAGAACACCGGGGAGCTGTTTTTT. Looking up the rest from reference TRBV25-1 and TRBJ2-2 gives the full variable domain: EADIYQTPRYLVIGTGKKITLECSQTMGHDKMYWYQQDPGMELHLIHYSYGVNSTEKGDLSSESTVSRIRTEHFPLTLESARPSHTSQYLCASSDSVWAENTGELFFGEGSRLTVL.

The table lists this clonotype with a few counts. The CDR3 bases are TGCAGTGCAGGGACAGGCGGTCGGAGGCCCCAGCATTTT. It translates to CSAGTGGRRPQHF. The J gene is TRBJ1-5, the V gene TRBV20-1; 8 bases line up with TRBD1. The CDR3 runs to 13 residues. Per germline, CDR1 DFQATT and CDR2 SNEGSKA (reference sequence). V trimming: 6 bases; J trimming: 9 bases; junction bases outside the gene matches: 10.

The chain employs TRBV6-5 and TRBJ1-6, with TRBD1 identical over 8 bases. The germline V gene has CDR1 MNHEY and CDR2 SVGAGI. The CDR3 consists of 16 residues. J lost 7 bases, V lost 5 bases, and 10 bases had no gene match. The DNA for the CDR3 is TGTGCCAGCAGTCAATCAGGACAGGGAAGAAATTCACCCCTCCACTTT. It is translated as CASSQSGQGRNSPLHF.

In this sample, this clonotype turned up many times. The chain links TRBV29-1 to TRBJ2-7; D is perhaps TRBD1 (6 bases). Germline V lookup: CDR1 SQVTM, CDR2 ANQGSEA. Trimming took 5 bases from V and 5 from J, leaving 25 bases between them. This CDR3 contains 16 residues. The CDR3 region is CSVRANAAGATDEQYF. The CDR3 DNA reads as TGCAGCGTTAGAGCTAATGCGGCAGGGGCTACCGACGAGCAGTACTTC.

V and J are TRBV7-9 and TRBJ2-7, with D possibly being TRBD2 (6 bases). CDR3 length: 14 amino acids. Germline values: CDR1 SEHNR, CDR2 FQNEAQ (reference sequence). With 4 bases removed from V and 7 bases from J, the gap between germline ends came to 17 bases. In DNA form, the CDR3 reads TGTGCCAGCAGCTCACACGTCGGGGGATGGGAGCAGTACTTC. It is translated as CASSSHVGGWEQYF.

This clonotype has at least ten counts. The genes are TRBV7-9 and TRBJ2-7; D is perhaps TRBD2 (6 bases). With 2 bases removed from V and 4 bases from J, the gap between germline ends came to 12 bases. This CDR3 spans 14 amino acids. Germline V gene sequence: CDR1 SEHNR, CDR2 FQNEAQ (reference sequence). The CDR3 DNA sequence: TGTGCCAGCAGCTTAATTGGACTACCATACGAGCAGTACTTC. Amino acids: CASSLIGLPYEQYF.

CDR3 in amino acids: CASSLGKQETQYF. The CDR3 nucleotides are TGCGCCAGCAGCTTGGGAAAACAAGAGACCCAGTACTTC. This sequence joins TRBV5-1 and TRBJ2-5, with D unclear. Germline V gene data show CDR1 as SGHRS and CDR2 as YFSETQ. The CDR3 runs to 13 residues. V gave up 0 bases and J gave up 2 bases, with 5 bases separating them.

The chain carries TRBV12-3 or TRBV12-4 and TRBJ2-7; unclear D gene. The CDR3 loop spans 13 amino acids. V was shortened by 5 bases and J by 4 bases, with 12 bases between the two germline ends. The CDR3 nucleotides read TGTGCCAGCAGTCCGGGCCAGAGGTACGAGCAGTACTTC. This gives the protein CASSPGQRYEQYF.

Details on this clonotype: Compared with germline, one end of the junction differs, possibly owing to a read error. The J gene is TRBJ1-2, the V gene TRBV10-3, with a weak D call TRBD1 (6 bases). Germline CDR1 is ENHRY and CDR2 is SYGVKD. CDR3 length: 13 amino acids. In DNA form, the CDR3 reads TGTGCCATCACCCAGGACAGATCGCGGGGCTACGCCTTC. Its translation: CAITQDRSRGYAF.

On this clonotype: With a much larger clone just one base away, this may be a read error. The chain carries TRBV4-1 and TRBJ1-2; 8 positions agree with TRBD1. The V segment lost 6 bases and the J segment 6 bases; nucleotides outside the gene matches: 12. The CDR3 covers 15 residues. Germline CDR1 and CDR2: MGHRA and YSYEKL. CDR3 coding DNA: TGCGCCAGCAGAGAACCCAAGACAGGGGCCAATGGCTACACCTTC. Translation: CASREPKTGANGYTF.

The chain has TRBV19 and TRBJ1-3; D is unclear. CDR1 LNHDA and CDR2 SQIVND come from the germline V gene (reference sequence). This CDR3 is 15 amino acids long. With 5 bases removed from V and 7 bases from J, the gap between germline ends came to 18 bases. CDR3 loop: CASSPGPPSWNTIYF. The CDR3 nucleotides read TGTGCCAGTAGTCCCGGACCGCCCTCTTGGAACACCATATATTTT.

This clonotype has ten or more counts. The J gene is TRBJ1-2, the V gene TRBV12-3 or TRBV12-4; a weak D match, TRBD1 (5 bases). The CDR3 runs 16 residues. V lost 3 bases, J lost 3 bases, and 17 bases lay in between. The CDR3 loop reads CASSLSPERGHYGYTF. The CDR3 region has the DNA TGTGCCAGCAGTTTGAGCCCGGAGCGGGGCCACTATGGCTACACCTTC.

The chain recombines TRBV5-1 with TRBJ1-2; D is possibly TRBD1 (6 bases). Germline V gene data show CDR1 as SGHRS and CDR2 as YFSETQ. The CDR3 sequence is 15 residues long. With 3 bases removed from V and 8 bases from J, the gap between germline ends came to 20 bases. The CDR3, as DNA: TGCGCCAGCAGCTGGGGGCGCGAGGGGTCTGGAGGCTACACCTTC. This encodes CASSWGREGSGGYTF.

The chain has TRBV7-2 and TRBJ1-6, with D unclear. This CDR3 has 14 residues. The germline gives CDR1 SGHTA, CDR2 FQGNSA. Deletions cut 3 bases from V and 9 bases from J, with 12 bases between. The CDR3 region is CASSLGGEGSPLHF. For the CDR3, the DNA is TGTGCCAGCAGCTTGGGCGGAGAGGGTTCACCCCTCCACTTT.

About this clonotype itself: A read error is possible here, since a much larger clone lies one base away. The genes are TRBV10-3 and TRBJ2-7; 7 bases map to TRBD1. CDR1 is ENHRY and CDR2 is SYGVKD in the germline V gene. The CDR3 length is 15 residues. The DNA for the CDR3 is TGTGCCAGCAGGGAAAGACAGGGATTGAGCCACGAGCGGTACTTC. Its protein is CASRERQGLSHERYF.

This clonotype was detected many times. This sequence joins TRBV19 and TRBJ2-3, with 13 bases matching TRBD2. Unmatched junction bases numbered 7, after V lost 9 bases and J lost 4 bases. Germline lookup yields CDR1 LNHDA and CDR2 SQIVND (reference sequence). CDR3 length: 15 residues. The DNA of the CDR3 is TGTGCCAGCAGCTTAGGACTAGCGGGAGCAGATACGCAGTATTTT. It yields the protein CASSLGLAGADTQYF.

A few counts support this clonotype. This chain joins TRBV19 and TRBJ2-7; 9 bases are shared with TRBD1. Germline CDR1 reads LNHDA; CDR2 reads SQIVND (reference sequence). V lost 6 bases to trimming and J lost 5 bases; unmatched junction nucleotides: 5. This CDR3 is built from 13 residues. This CDR3 is CASRRQGVDEQYF. The CDR3 region has the DNA TGTGCCAGTAGAAGACAGGGGGTCGACGAGCAGTACTTC.

A word on this clonotype: A read error is likely, as this CDR3 ends without the conserved phenylalanine or tryptophan. The DNA is omitted, as the CDR3 cannot be located on it reliably, and the CDR3 follows TCRdb's listing. The V gene is TRBV7-2, the J gene TRBJ1-6. Germline CDR1 SGHTA, CDR2 FQGNSA. The CDR3 is 8 amino acids in total, end residues counted. The CDR3: CASSLPPL.

This clonotype was found a few times. The chain is built from TRBV19 and TRBJ1-5; possibly TRBD1 for D (5 bases). Germline values: CDR1 LNHDA, CDR2 SQIVND (reference sequence). The CDR3 is 14 amino acids. Between the trimmed V and J ends, which lost 6 bases and 0 bases, there was a span of 9 bases. The CDR3 DNA reads TGTGCCAGTAGACCACAGGATAGCAATCAGCCCCAGCATTTT. Translating it yields CASRPQDSNQPQHF. The whole variable domain, remainder taken from reference TRBV19 and TRBJ1-5, is DGGITQSPKYLFRKEGQNVTLSCEQNLNHDAMYWYRQDPGQGLRLIYYSQIVNDFQKGDIAEGYSVSREKKESFPLTVTSAQKNPTAFYLCASRPQDSNQPQHFGDGTRLSIL.